The rows below give T cell receptor beta chains drawn from one sample of a study of blood T cell repertoires in COVID-19. Measured with immunoSEQ multiplex PCR; TCRdb has only the in-frame clones, and not every one. The sample comprises 150,000 to 200,000 clones, over 90% of which are singletons, and roughly 1.9% rests with the top ten. Sequenced sample: peripheral blood. The receptors were gathered from a woman aged 60-75 years with COVID-19, enrolled during active disease. Both conserved end residues are part of each CDR3. A D gene is named only where the DNA matches it firmly. Size tells how often a clone was seen (once, few, many) or the class of an expanded clone, and some rows leave it out.

TRBV7-9	-	-	TRBJ1-6	CASSLSEGSPLHF	TGTGCCAGCAGCTTATCTGAGGGATCACCCCTCCACTTT
TRBV15	-	TRBD1	TRBJ2-5	CATSIPGQGVSETQYF	TGTGCCACCAGCATTCCGGGACAGGGGGTCTCAGAGACCCAGTACTTC
TRBV19	-	-	TRBJ1-4	CASSTAGVQKLFF	TGTGCCAGTAGTACAGCAGGGGTTCAAAAACTGTTTTTT
TRBV11-2	-	TRBD1	TRBJ1-2	CASSAIRDRGRINYGYTF	TGTGCCAGCAGCGCTATCCGGGACAGGGGGCGCATAAACTATGGCTACACCTTC
TRBV10-3	once	TRBD2	TRBJ2-3	CAISSGGPSTDTQYF	TGTGCCATCTCTAGCGGGGGGCCTAGCACAGATACGCAGTATTTT
TRBV20-1	-	TRBD2	TRBJ2-5	CSASPTSETRVTTQYF	TGCAGTGCTAGTCCGACTAGCGAGACCCGGGTAACGACCCAGTACTTC
TRBV4-3	-	-	TRBJ1-6	CASSQDINRGFGSYNSPLHF	TGCGCCAGCAGCCAAGATATTAACCGAGGGTTCGGGTCCTATAATTCACCCCTCCACTTT
TRBV7-6	-	-	TRBJ1-1	CASSFYQANTEAFF	TGTGCCAGCAGCTTCTACCAGGCAAACACTGAAGCTTTCTTT
TRBV19	-	-	TRBJ2-5	CASSTYQETQYF	TGTGCCAGTAGTACTTACCAAGAGACCCAGTACTTC
TRBV19	-	-	TRBJ1-5	CASSAGVFNQPQHF	TGTGCCAGTAGCGCAGGGGTTTTCAATCAGCCCCAGCATTTT
TRBV6-5	-	-	TRBJ1-1	CASSLQGRGTEAFF	TGTGCCAGCAGCCTACAGGGACGGGGCACTGAAGCTTTCTTT
TRBV25-1	-	-	TRBJ1-5	CASSPEYSNQPQHF	TGTGCCAGCAGCCCAGAATATAGCAATCAGCCCCAGCATTTT
TRBV7-2	-	TRBD2	TRBJ2-6	CASSARLAGAGANVLTF	TGTGCCAGCAGCGCACGACTAGCGGGGGCTGGGGCCAACGTCCTGACTTTC
TRBV11-3	once	-	TRBJ1-6	CASSLEGGSDNSPLHF	TGTGCCAGCAGCTTAGAAGGGGGATCTGATAATTCACCCCTCCACTTT
TRBV7-9	-	TRBD1	TRBJ1-6	CASSSTAGQLNSPLHF	TGTGCCAGCAGCTCCACCGCGGGACAGTTAAATTCACCCCTCCACTTT
TRBV3-1/TRBV3-2	once	TRBD2	TRBJ2-7	CASSHSSGGRYEQYF	TGTGCCAGCAGCCACTCTAGCGGGGGCCGATACGAGCAGTACTTC
TRBV27	-	-	TRBJ2-7	CARSGGEPYEQYF	TGTGCCAGATCGGGCGGGGAGCCCTACGAGCAGTACTTC
TRBV28	once	TRBD1	TRBJ1-1	CASRLAQGAGEDTEAFF	TGTGCCAGCAGGCTGGCACAGGGGGCCGGAGAGGACACTGAAGCTTTCTTT
TRBV7-2	once	TRBD1	TRBJ2-7	CASSLNYGTAYEQYF	TGTGCCAGCAGCTTAAACTACGGGACAGCCTACGAGCAGTACTTC
TRBV18	-	TRBD1	TRBJ1-1	CASSPRLRGPGIEAFF	TGTGCCAGCTCACCACGGCTCAGGGGGCCGGGTATAGAAGCTTTCTTT
TRBV4-2	-	-	TRBJ1-2	CASSQEDINYGYTF	TGTGCCAGCAGCCAAGAGGACATTAACTATGGCTACACCTTC
TRBV6-2/TRBV6-3	few	-	TRBJ2-2	CASSPSVISNTGELFF	TGTGCCAGCAGTCCGTCGGTAATCTCTAACACCGGGGAGCTGTTTTTT
TRBV19	-	TRBD1	TRBJ1-6	CATSGTGVSPLHF	TGTGCCACTAGCGGGACAGGTGTTTCACCCCTCCACTTT
TRBV15	-	-	TRBJ1-4	CATSRDLGGGGEKLFF	TGTGCCACCAGCAGAGATCTGGGCGGGGGAGGGGAAAAACTGTTTTTT
TRBV4-3	-	-	TRBJ2-7	CASSHRDGGYEQYF	TGCGCCAGCAGCCACCGGGACGGGGGCTACGAGCAGTACTTC
TRBV27	-	TRBD1	TRBJ1-1	CASSLSFGQGGSEAFF	TGTGCCAGCAGTTTATCGTTCGGACAGGGGGGCTCTGAAGCTTTCTTT
TRBV18	-	-	TRBJ1-1	CASKEGPPDQAFF	TGTGCCAGTAAGGAGGGGCCCCCAGACCAAGCTTTCTTT
TRBV5-1	-	TRBD1	TRBJ1-2	CASSYGQGTNYGYTF	TGCGCCAGCAGCTACGGACAGGGGACTAACTATGGCTACACCTTC
TRBV4-3	-	-	TRBJ1-1	CASSQEYSNTEAFF	TGCGCCAGCAGCCAAGAATACTCGAACACTGAAGCTTTCTTT
TRBV5-1	-	-	TRBJ1-2	CASSWADSSYGYTF	TGCGCCAGCAGCTGGGCGGACAGCTCCTATGGCTACACCTTC
TRBV5-1	-	TRBD1	TRBJ2-7	CASSPPGTGSYEQYF	TGCGCCAGCAGCCCCCCCGGGACAGGGTCCTACGAGCAGTACTTC
TRBV19	-	TRBD1	TRBJ1-2	CASSRDRGYGYTF	TGTGCCAGTAGCCGGGACAGGGGCTATGGCTACACCTTC
TRBV15	-	-	TRBJ1-4	CATSRDLGGEKLFF	TGTGCCACCAGCAGAGATCTGGGGGGGGAAAAACTGTTTTTT
TRBV3-1/TRBV3-2	-	-	TRBJ1-6	CASSQDRRDSPLHF	TGTGCCAGCAGCCAAGACAGGAGGGATTCACCCCTCCACTTT
TRBV2	-	TRBD1	TRBJ2-7	CASSTGGAYEQYF	TGTGCCAGCAGTACAGGGGGCGCTTACGAGCAGTACTTC
TRBV29-1	-	-	TRBJ1-1	CSARSDKTGYMNTEAFF	TGCAGCGCTAGGAGTGATAAGACAGGATACATGAACACTGAAGCTTTCTTT
TRBV18	-	-	TRBJ1-5	CASSPQGGGPQHF	TGTGCCAGCTCACCTCAAGGCGGGGGGCCCCAGCATTTT
TRBV12-3/TRBV12-4	-	-	TRBJ1-2	CASSLAGGYGYTF	TGTGCCAGCAGTTTAGCAGGGGGCTATGGCTACACCTTC
TRBV12-3/TRBV12-4	-	-	TRBJ1-2	CASSLYGYTF	TGTGCCAGCAGTCTTTATGGCTACACCTTC
TRBV27	-	TRBD1	TRBJ1-1	CASSRTGFNTEAFF	TGTGCCAGCAGCAGGACAGGGTTTAACACTGAAGCTTTCTTT
TRBV19	-	-	TRBJ1-5	CASSPYSNQPQHF	TGTGCCAGTAGTCCGTATAGCAATCAGCCCCAGCATTTT